This is a list of T cell receptor beta chains from one sample in a study of CD8+ T cells in alopecia areata. The assay was immunoSEQ multiplex PCR, and TCRdb's table has in-frame clones only and misses some. The sample includes about 250,000 clones, around three fifths of them seen just once. The sample was CD4+ T cells sorted from blood, taken around week 54, from a patient treated with tofacitinib. The receptors were gathered from a human donor with alopecia areata. Both conserved end residues are part of each CDR3. The D gene is left open where the match is weak. Clone sizes are given selectively: once, few, many, or a class where the clone is expanded.

V gene	J gene	D gene	clone size	CDR3 DNA	CDR3 protein
TRBV7-9	TRBJ1-2	TRBD1	-	TGTGCCAGCCGACGGGACAGAACCTCCTATGGCTACACCTTC	CASRRDRTSYGYTF
TRBV5-1	TRBJ2-7	-	-	TGCGCCAGCAGCGCCGCTTGGGACGAGCAGTACTTC	CASSAAWDEQYF
TRBV10-3	TRBJ2-2	TRBD2	-	TGTGCCATCAGCCTACTAGCGGGGGGCCCGTCTTCCGGGGAGCTGTTTTTT	CAISLLAGGPSSGELFF
TRBV7-3	TRBJ2-4	TRBD2	-	TGTGCCAGCAGCCAGAGCGGGGCAGGAAACATTCAGTACTTC	CASSQSGAGNIQYF
TRBV7-9	TRBJ2-7	-	-	TGTGCCAGCAGCGGGACCGGGACACCCTACGAGCAGTACTTC	CASSGTGTPYEQYF
TRBV30	TRBJ1-1	-	once	TGTGCCTGGAGCCCCAGAAACACTGAAGCTTTCTTT	CAWSPRNTEAFF
TRBV30	TRBJ1-2	TRBD1	-	TGTGCCTGGATGGGACAGGGACACTATGGCTACACCTTC	CAWMGQGHYGYTF
TRBV7-9	TRBJ2-5	-	-	TGTGCCAGCAGCCCCCTCCGGGTCCAAGAGACCCAGTACTTC	CASSPLRVQETQYF
TRBV7-9	TRBJ2-5	TRBD1	-	TGTGCCAGCAGCATACCGGGACAGGGAACCCAGTACTTC	CASSIPGQGTQYF
TRBV5-1	TRBJ2-1	-	-	TGCGCCAGCAGCTCCCTGACTAGTGGGATAGGCAATGAGCAGTTCTTC	CASSSLTSGIGNEQFF
TRBV27	TRBJ1-6	-	few	TGTGCCAGCAGCGCTACCCAGGGAGGGAATTCACCCCTCCACTTT	CASSATQGGNSPLHF
TRBV10-3	TRBJ2-7	-	-	TGTGCCATCAGTGAAGGCCCAGGGCAGGTCGAGCAGTACTTC	CAISEGPGQVEQYF
TRBV6-1	TRBJ2-1	-	-	TGTGCCAGCAGTGTATCCGGGACTTTTCACAATGAGCAGTTCTTC	CASSVSGTFHNEQFF
TRBV9	TRBJ2-6	-	-	TGTGCCAGCAGCCCCATCCCCTCTGGGGCCAACGTCCTGACTTTC	CASSPIPSGANVLTF
TRBV10-3	TRBJ2-7	TRBD1	few	TGTGCCATCAGTCCACTGGGGACAGAGAGGACCTACGAGCAGTACTTC	CAISPLGTERTYEQYF
TRBV7-9	TRBJ1-5	-	-	TGTGCCAGCAGCTTACGTGGGGATCAGCCCCAGCATTTT	CASSLRGDQPQHF
TRBV11-2	TRBJ2-3	-	-	TGTGCCAGCAGCATCGGACCCGGAGGGTCCACAGATACGCAGTATTTT	CASSIGPGGSTDTQYF
TRBV15	TRBJ2-7	TRBD1	-	TGTGCCACCAGCAGAGAGGGTACAGGGGGAAACGAGCAGTACTTC	CATSREGTGGNEQYF
TRBV5-1	TRBJ2-7	-	-	TGCGCCAGCAGCTTGGGACTTGGGGATTCCTACGAGCAGTACTTC	CASSLGLGDSYEQYF
TRBV5-1	TRBJ1-1	-	-	TGCGCCAGCAGCCTGGGTCCGAACACTGAAGCTTTCTTT	CASSLGPNTEAFF
TRBV7-9	TRBJ1-5	-	-	TGTGCCAGCAGCTTAGATATGGATCAGCCCCAGCATTTT	CASSLDMDQPQHF
TRBV27	TRBJ2-7	-	-	TGTGCCAGCAGTCCCCGGGCAGCATTGTCCTACGAGCAGTACTTC	CASSPRAALSYEQYF
TRBV25-1	TRBJ2-5	-	-	TGTGCCAGCAGCGACTTTTGGCCCGTCGAGACCCAGTACTTC	CASSDFWPVETQYF
TRBV2	TRBJ1-2	-	few	TGTGCCAGCAGTGAGGGGGGGCCGATCTATGGCTACACCTTC	CASSEGGPIYGYTF
TRBV9	TRBJ2-5	TRBD1	-	TGTGCCAGCAGCACCCGACAGGGGCAAGAGACCCAGTACTTC	CASSTRQGQETQYF
TRBV30	TRBJ1-2	-	once	TGTGCCTGGAGTGGGGACACAATTAACTATGGCTACACCTTC	CAWSGDTINYGYTF
TRBV30	TRBJ1-1	-	few	TGTGCCTGGAGTGTCTTAGGGGGTAACACTGAAGCTTTCTTT	CAWSVLGGNTEAFF
TRBV29-1	TRBJ2-2	-	-	TGCAGCGGGGAGGACACCAACACCGGGGAGCTGTTTTTT	CSGEDTNTGELFF
TRBV5-1	TRBJ1-4	TRBD1	-	TGCGCCAGCAGCCGGGGACAGGGACCTAGTATGGGACTGTTTTTT	CASSRGQGPSMGLFF
TRBV15	TRBJ1-5	-	-	TGTGCCACCAGCAGAGATCGATTAGGGAAGTTGCCCCAGCATTTT	CATSRDRLGKLPQHF
TRBV9	TRBJ1-1	-	few	TGTGCCAGCAGCTACATGCAACAGGTGAACACTGAAGCTTTCTTT	CASSYMQQVNTEAFF
TRBV9	TRBJ2-5	TRBD2	-	TGTGCCAGCAGCACCGGGACTAGCCCTGAGACCCAGTACTTC	CASSTGTSPETQYF
TRBV29-1	TRBJ1-4	-	-	TGCAGCGTTGTCGCGAAGGAGCATGAAAAACTGTTTTTT	CSVVAKEHEKLFF
TRBV7-8	TRBJ2-5	-	-	TGTGCCAGCAGCCGGGCCCCACCAGAGACCCAGTACTTC	CASSRAPPETQYF
TRBV7-2	TRBJ1-5	TRBD1	-	TGTGCCAGCAGGGGGGGGACAGGGAGGTATCAGCCCCAGCATTTT	CASRGGTGRYQPQHF
TRBV5-1	TRBJ1-1	-	-	TGCGCCAGCAGCTTGGCACCGGATTTAGGAACTGAAGCTTTCTTT	CASSLAPDLGTEAFF
TRBV9	TRBJ2-5	-	few	TGTGCCAGCAGCGTAACAGGGCAAGGGGAGACCCAGTACTTC	CASSVTGQGETQYF
TRBV11-2	TRBJ2-5	TRBD1	-	TGTGCCAGCAGCCTCCTGACAGGGATTCAAGAGACCCAGTACTTC	CASSLLTGIQETQYF
TRBV30	TRBJ1-1	-	few	TGTGCCTGGAGGTTAGGATGGACTGAAGCTTTCTTT	CAWRLGWTEAFF
TRBV14	TRBJ2-2	-	-	TGTGCCAGCAGCCAAGAACTCCGGGATCCGGGGTACACCGGGGAGCTGTTTTTT	CASSQELRDPGYTGELFF
TRBV6-5	TRBJ2-7	TRBD2	few	TGTGCCAGCAGGCTCGATGGGACTAGCGGATACGAGCAGTACTTC	CASRLDGTSGYEQYF